One and the same sample provided the 3 T cell receptor beta chains below, sequenced in a study of cytomegalovirus exposure and HLA in healthy donors. Clones were sequenced by immunoSEQ multiplex PCR, and TCRdb holds only the in-frame ones, with some missing. The sample lists roughly 120,000 clones, around 85% occurring once. Sequenced: PBMCs. The receptors shown here come from a woman aged 25 to 45 in good health and CMV-seronegative.

The CDR3 reads CATSRTLAGLSPSTDTQYF. As DNA, the CDR3 is TGTGCCACCAGCCGAACACTAGCGGGGTTATCACCTAGCACAGATACGCAGTATTTT. This chain uses TRBV15 with TRBJ2-3; 10 positions match TRBD2. Germline trimming cut 5 bases from V and 0 bases from J; bases unmatched to any gene: 14. CDR1 is LNHNV and CDR2 is YYDKDF in the germline V gene (reference sequence). There are 19 residues in the CDR3.

V is TRBV7-2 and J is TRBJ2-2, with D possibly being TRBD1 (5 bases). The CDR3 covers 17 residues. In germline, CDR1 is SGHTA, CDR2 FQGNSA. V was shortened by 1 base and J by 5 bases, with 17 bases between the two germline ends. The CDR3, as DNA: TGTGCCAGCAGCTTAGTTAGAAAGGGGATAGGTACCGGGGAGCTGTTTTTT. It is translated as CASSLVRKGIGTGELFF.

The rearrangement joins TRBV6-1 to TRBJ2-1; TRBD1 aligns across 8 bases. With V trimmed by 7 bases and J by 4 bases, 6 bases remained unmatched. Germline CDR1 and CDR2: MNHNS and SASEGT. The CDR3 runs 14 residues. CDR3 DNA: TGTGCCAGCAATAGGGGACAGGCTTACAATGAGCAGTTCTTC. Its translation is CASNRGQAYNEQFF.